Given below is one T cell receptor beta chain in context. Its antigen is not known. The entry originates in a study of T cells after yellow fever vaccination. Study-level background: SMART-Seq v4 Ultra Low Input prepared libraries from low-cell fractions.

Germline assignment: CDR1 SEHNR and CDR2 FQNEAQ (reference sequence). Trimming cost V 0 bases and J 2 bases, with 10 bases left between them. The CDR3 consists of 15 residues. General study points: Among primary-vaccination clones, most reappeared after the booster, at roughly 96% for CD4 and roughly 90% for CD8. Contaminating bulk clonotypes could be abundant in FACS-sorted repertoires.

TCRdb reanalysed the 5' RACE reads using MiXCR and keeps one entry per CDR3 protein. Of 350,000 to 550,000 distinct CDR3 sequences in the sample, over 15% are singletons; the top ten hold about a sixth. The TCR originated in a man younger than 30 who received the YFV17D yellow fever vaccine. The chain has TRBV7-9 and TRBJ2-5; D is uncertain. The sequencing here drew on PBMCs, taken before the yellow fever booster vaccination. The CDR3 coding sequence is TGTGCCAGCAGCTTAGCATACGGCAGGCAAGAGACCCAGTACTTC. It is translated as CASSLAYGRQETQYF.